This T cell receptor (beta chain) was identified in a study of vaccination effects on CD4 cells after COVID-19. Study context: BNT162b2 vaccine or mRNA-1273 vaccine was given to participants in two doses. A couple of convalescent pre-vaccine samples were taken 142 and 148 days post-diagnosis.

Comment on this clone: Its matching antigen is unknown.

Using immunoSEQ multiplex PCR, the repertoire was profiled, and TCRdb retains in-frame clones only, with some absent. The sample carries about 19,000 clones, approximately 74% recorded once. Before sequencing took place, the ViraFEST assay used viral peptide pools to expand antigen-specific CD4+ T cells. Researchers isolated CD4+ T cells once approximately 10 days of culture had elapsed. Confirmation by PCR established that the person had SARS-CoV-2 infection between March and December 2020. It was with roughly 11 IU/ml IL-2 and 10 ug/ml peptides that 1.8 million or so PBMC per well were cultured. The receptor's source is a human donor who had a prior SARS-CoV-2 infection. The source was CD4+ T cells from PBMCs cultured with SARS-CoV-2 spike peptides, collected before COVID-19 vaccination.

This chain's CDR3 is CASSVQGARNQPQHF. CDR3 DNA: TGTGCCAGCAGCGTACAGGGGGCCCGCAATCAGCCCCAGCATTTT. This rearrangement joins TRBV6-6 to TRBJ1-5; 9 nucleotides align to TRBD1. This CDR3 has 15 residues. Germline CDR1 reads MNHNY; CDR2 reads SVGAGI (reference sequence). Trimming took 6 bases from V and 2 from J; bases not matched to a gene: 5.